Listed below are T cell receptor beta chains from one sample, sequenced in a study of blood T cell repertoires in COVID-19. Method: immunoSEQ multiplex PCR; TCRdb's copy keeps in-frame clones and lacks some. The table includes some 160,000 clones, around four fifths detected once. Material: peripheral blood. These receptors were collected from a woman over 75 with acute or convalescent COVID-19. Each CDR3 is given with its conserved first and last residue. A D gene is named only where the DNA matches it firmly. Only some rows state a clone size, as once, few, many or a class for expanded clones.

v_call: TRBV7-9; clone_size: -; d_call: -; j_call: TRBJ2-5; cdr3_nt: TGTGCCAGCAGCTTCGGCGGGCAAGAGACCCAGTACTTC; cdr3_aa: CASSFGGQETQYF
v_call: TRBV4-2; clone_size: -; d_call: TRBD1; j_call: TRBJ1-5; cdr3_nt: TGTGCCAGCAGCCATTACAGGGGGCAGCCCCAGCATTTT; cdr3_aa: CASSHYRGQPQHF
v_call: TRBV19; clone_size: -; d_call: TRBD1; j_call: TRBJ1-5; cdr3_nt: TGTGCCAGTAGTATGCCACCGGGACAGGAGGGGTCGGGTCGCAATCAGCCCCAGCATTTT; cdr3_aa: CASSMPPGQEGSGRNQPQHF
v_call: TRBV5-1; clone_size: -; d_call: -; j_call: TRBJ1-2; cdr3_nt: TGCGCCAGCAGCCCTGACGGGTTCAATGGCTACACCTTC; cdr3_aa: CASSPDGFNGYTF
v_call: TRBV7-2; clone_size: once; d_call: TRBD1; j_call: TRBJ1-1; cdr3_nt: TGTGCCAGCAGCGCGGACAGGGTAATCACTGAAGCTTTCTTT; cdr3_aa: CASSADRVITEAFF
v_call: TRBV9; clone_size: few; d_call: -; j_call: TRBJ1-1; cdr3_nt: TGTGCCAGCAGCGTAGGAGAGGGTTTGAACACTGAAGCTTTCTTT; cdr3_aa: CASSVGEGLNTEAFF
v_call: TRBV5-1; clone_size: -; d_call: -; j_call: TRBJ1-2; cdr3_nt: TGCGCCAGCAGCTTTGGTCTAGATACTAACTATGGCTACACCTTC; cdr3_aa: CASSFGLDTNYGYTF
v_call: TRBV7-2; clone_size: -; d_call: -; j_call: TRBJ1-5; cdr3_nt: TGTGCCAGCAGCTTAGGTGGAGGGGACAATCAGCCCCAGCATTTT; cdr3_aa: CASSLGGGDNQPQHF
v_call: TRBV5-5; clone_size: -; d_call: TRBD1; j_call: TRBJ1-3; cdr3_nt: TGTGCCAGCAGCTTCCTAGGGGACAGCTCTGGAAACACCATATATTTT; cdr3_aa: CASSFLGDSSGNTIYF
v_call: TRBV10-3; clone_size: -; d_call: TRBD1; j_call: TRBJ2-2; cdr3_nt: TGTGCCATCAGCCCCGGGACAGGGAACACCGGGGAGCTGTTTTTT; cdr3_aa: CAISPGTGNTGELFF
v_call: TRBV13; clone_size: -; d_call: TRBD2; j_call: TRBJ2-7; cdr3_nt: TGTGCCAGCAGCCATTGGACTAGCGGGGGAGGTTACGAGCAGTACTTC; cdr3_aa: CASSHWTSGGGYEQYF
v_call: TRBV27; clone_size: -; d_call: -; j_call: TRBJ1-6; cdr3_nt: TGTGCCAGCAGTAGATCAGGGGCCCTTCTCCACTTT; cdr3_aa: CASSRSGALLHF
v_call: TRBV15; clone_size: once; d_call: TRBD1; j_call: TRBJ1-3; cdr3_nt: TGTGCCACCAGCGTACAGGGGGCCAACACCATATATTTT; cdr3_aa: CATSVQGANTIYF
v_call: TRBV19; clone_size: -; d_call: -; j_call: TRBJ1-5; cdr3_nt: TGTGCCAGTGGAGCAAACAGGGACAATCAGAATCAGCCCCAGCATTTT; cdr3_aa: CASGANRDNQNQPQHF
v_call: TRBV25-1; clone_size: -; d_call: -; j_call: TRBJ2-1; cdr3_nt: TGTGCCAGCAGTGAGGAGGTGGGTTACAACAATGAGCAGTTCTTC; cdr3_aa: CASSEEVGYNNEQFF
v_call: TRBV7-6; clone_size: -; d_call: TRBD2; j_call: TRBJ2-1; cdr3_nt: TGTGCCAGCAGCCGGGGCCCGACTAGCGGGGGGAATGAGCAGTTCTTC; cdr3_aa: CASSRGPTSGGNEQFF
v_call: TRBV7-2; clone_size: -; d_call: -; j_call: TRBJ1-5; cdr3_nt: TGTGCCAGCAGCTTGGGAGGGGAGTACCAGCCCCAGCATTTT; cdr3_aa: CASSLGGEYQPQHF
v_call: TRBV28; clone_size: -; d_call: TRBD2; j_call: TRBJ2-7; cdr3_nt: TGTGCCAGCAGTTTATACGGGGGGGCCTCCTACGAGCAGTACTTC; cdr3_aa: CASSLYGGASYEQYF
v_call: TRBV28; clone_size: -; d_call: TRBD1; j_call: TRBJ2-1; cdr3_nt: TGTGCCAGCAGTTTACGACAGGGGCCCCGTCTTCAGTTCTTC; cdr3_aa: CASSLRQGPRLQFF
v_call: TRBV7-6; clone_size: few; d_call: -; j_call: TRBJ1-4; cdr3_nt: TGTGCCAGCAGCTTAGGGGGGCCTAGGGGTGAAAAACTGTTTTTT; cdr3_aa: CASSLGGPRGEKLFF
v_call: TRBV9; clone_size: -; d_call: -; j_call: TRBJ1-1; cdr3_nt: TGTGCCAGCAGCGCCAATGTGAACACTGAAGCTTTCTTT; cdr3_aa: CASSANVNTEAFF
v_call: TRBV18; clone_size: -; d_call: -; j_call: TRBJ1-1; cdr3_nt: TGTGCCAGCTCACCAGGGGGGGACACTGAAGCTTTCTTT; cdr3_aa: CASSPGGDTEAFF
v_call: TRBV19; clone_size: -; d_call: -; j_call: TRBJ2-2; cdr3_nt: TGTGCCAGTAATGGAGGGACGAACACCGGGGAGCTGTTTTTT; cdr3_aa: CASNGGTNTGELFF
v_call: TRBV28; clone_size: few; d_call: TRBD2; j_call: TRBJ2-1; cdr3_nt: TGTGCCAGCAGTCCGGGGGGGATCATCTACAATGAGCAGTTCTTC; cdr3_aa: CASSPGGIIYNEQFF
v_call: TRBV6-2/TRBV6-3; clone_size: -; d_call: -; j_call: TRBJ1-2; cdr3_nt: TGTGCCAGCAGTTACGGCCCCCAGCGTGGCTACACCTTC; cdr3_aa: CASSYGPQRGYTF
v_call: TRBV5-6; clone_size: many; d_call: TRBD1; j_call: TRBJ2-2; cdr3_nt: TGTGCCAGCAGCGCCGGGACAGCCACCGGGGAGCTGTTTTTT; cdr3_aa: CASSAGTATGELFF
v_call: TRBV6-4; clone_size: -; d_call: -; j_call: TRBJ1-5; cdr3_nt: TGTGCCAGCAGTGCAGGGTCTGGACAGCCCCAGCATTTT; cdr3_aa: CASSAGSGQPQHF
v_call: TRBV10-3; clone_size: -; d_call: TRBD1; j_call: TRBJ1-1; cdr3_nt: TGTGCCGCCGGACAGGGATCGGGCACTGAAGCTTTCTTT; cdr3_aa: CAAGQGSGTEAFF
v_call: TRBV5-1; clone_size: -; d_call: TRBD1; j_call: TRBJ1-2; cdr3_nt: TGCGCCAGCAGCTTGGACAGGGGGCCTTATGGCTACACCTTC; cdr3_aa: CASSLDRGPYGYTF
v_call: TRBV19; clone_size: -; d_call: TRBD1; j_call: TRBJ1-4; cdr3_nt: TGTGCCAGTAGTATTCAGGGGACAGGGAATGAAAAACTGTTTTTT; cdr3_aa: CASSIQGTGNEKLFF
v_call: TRBV19; clone_size: -; d_call: -; j_call: TRBJ2-2; cdr3_nt: TGTGCCAGTAGTAAGGGAGTGGAGGGCCTTAACACCGGGGAGCTGTTTTTT; cdr3_aa: CASSKGVEGLNTGELFF
v_call: TRBV6-6; clone_size: -; d_call: -; j_call: TRBJ1-2; cdr3_nt: TGTGCCAGCAGTTTGTGGCAGTCCATCTATGGCTACACCTTC; cdr3_aa: CASSLWQSIYGYTF
v_call: TRBV7-2; clone_size: -; d_call: -; j_call: TRBJ2-1; cdr3_nt: TGTGCCAGCAGTCATGGGGGGGGCCGGGAGCAGTTCTTC; cdr3_aa: CASSHGGGREQFF
v_call: TRBV10-3; clone_size: -; d_call: -; j_call: TRBJ1-5; cdr3_nt: TGTGCCATCAGTGAGTGGCTTGACCGGGCGGGGCCCCAGCATTTT; cdr3_aa: CAISEWLDRAGPQHF
v_call: TRBV30; clone_size: once; d_call: -; j_call: TRBJ2-5; cdr3_nt: TGTGCCTGCTCCACCGGTTTGCAGGGGACCCAGTACTTC; cdr3_aa: CACSTGLQGTQYF
v_call: TRBV5-1; clone_size: -; d_call: TRBD2; j_call: TRBJ2-1; cdr3_nt: TGCGCCAGCAGCTCCTTTATGACTAGCGGGAGTGGGGCATACAATGAGCAGTTCTTC; cdr3_aa: CASSSFMTSGSGAYNEQFF
v_call: TRBV7-2; clone_size: few; d_call: -; j_call: TRBJ2-2; cdr3_nt: TGTGCCAGCAGCTGGGACTCTTACACCGGGGAGCTGTTTTTT; cdr3_aa: CASSWDSYTGELFF
v_call: TRBV30; clone_size: once; d_call: -; j_call: TRBJ2-5; cdr3_nt: TGTGCCTGCCAAAAGCCGGGTATCCAAGAGACCCAGTACTTC; cdr3_aa: CACQKPGIQETQYF
v_call: TRBV3-1/TRBV3-2; clone_size: -; d_call: TRBD1; j_call: TRBJ2-2; cdr3_nt: TGTGCCAGCAGCCAAGTCCAGGGGGCCCCCGGGGAGCTGTTTTTT; cdr3_aa: CASSQVQGAPGELFF
v_call: TRBV4-2; clone_size: -; d_call: -; j_call: TRBJ2-7; cdr3_nt: TGTGCCAGCAGCCAAGATGGGCAAGACTACGAGCAGTACTTC; cdr3_aa: CASSQDGQDYEQYF
v_call: TRBV6-2/TRBV6-3; clone_size: -; d_call: TRBD2; j_call: TRBJ2-3; cdr3_nt: TGTGCCAGCAGCCGGAGGGCTAGCGGGGTAACTAGCACAGATACGCAGTATTTT; cdr3_aa: CASSRRASGVTSTDTQYF
v_call: TRBV29-1; clone_size: -; d_call: -; j_call: TRBJ1-1; cdr3_nt: TGCAGCGTACTCCCGGGAATGAACACTGAAGCTTTCTTT; cdr3_aa: CSVLPGMNTEAFF
v_call: TRBV5-5; clone_size: -; d_call: TRBD1; j_call: TRBJ1-1; cdr3_nt: TGTGCCAGCAGCTTAGGGGCCGGGACAGGCACTGAAGCTTTCTTT; cdr3_aa: CASSLGAGTGTEAFF
v_call: TRBV15; clone_size: -; d_call: TRBD1; j_call: TRBJ1-3; cdr3_nt: TGTGCCACCAGCAGCGGGCGGGACAGGGTACTAAACACCATATATTTT; cdr3_aa: CATSSGRDRVLNTIYF
v_call: TRBV7-2; clone_size: -; d_call: TRBD2; j_call: TRBJ2-5; cdr3_nt: TGTGCCAGCAGCTCCTTCCGGACTAGCGGGGGGGACCAAGAGACCCAGTACTTC; cdr3_aa: CASSSFRTSGGDQETQYF